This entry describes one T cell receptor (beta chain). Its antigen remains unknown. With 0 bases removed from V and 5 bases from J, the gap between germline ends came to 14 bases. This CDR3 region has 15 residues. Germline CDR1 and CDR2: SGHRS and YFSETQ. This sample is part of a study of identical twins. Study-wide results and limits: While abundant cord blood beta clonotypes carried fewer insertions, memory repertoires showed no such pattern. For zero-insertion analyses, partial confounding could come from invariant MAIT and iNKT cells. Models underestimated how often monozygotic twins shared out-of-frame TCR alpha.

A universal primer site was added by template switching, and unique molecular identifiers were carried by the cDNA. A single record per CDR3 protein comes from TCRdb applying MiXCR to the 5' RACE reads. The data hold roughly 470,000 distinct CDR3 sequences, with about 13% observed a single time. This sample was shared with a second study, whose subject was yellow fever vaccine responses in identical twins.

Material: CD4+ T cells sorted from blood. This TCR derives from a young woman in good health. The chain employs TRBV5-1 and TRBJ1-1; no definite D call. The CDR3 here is CASSLVGIKTTEAFF. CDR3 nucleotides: TGCGCCAGCAGCTTGGTAGGGATCAAAACGACTGAAGCTTTCTTT.